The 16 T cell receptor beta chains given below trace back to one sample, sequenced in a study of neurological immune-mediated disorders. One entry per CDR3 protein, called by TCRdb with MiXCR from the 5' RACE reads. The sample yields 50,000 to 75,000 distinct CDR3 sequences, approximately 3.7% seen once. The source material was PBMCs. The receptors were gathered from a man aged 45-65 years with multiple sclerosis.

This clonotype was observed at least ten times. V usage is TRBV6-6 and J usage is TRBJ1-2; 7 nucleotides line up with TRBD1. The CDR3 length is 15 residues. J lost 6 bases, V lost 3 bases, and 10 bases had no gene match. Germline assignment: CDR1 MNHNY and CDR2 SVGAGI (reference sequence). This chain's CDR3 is CASSYLHRDSDGYTF. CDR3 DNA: TGTGCCAGCAGTTATCTTCACCGGGACAGCGATGGCTACACCTTC.

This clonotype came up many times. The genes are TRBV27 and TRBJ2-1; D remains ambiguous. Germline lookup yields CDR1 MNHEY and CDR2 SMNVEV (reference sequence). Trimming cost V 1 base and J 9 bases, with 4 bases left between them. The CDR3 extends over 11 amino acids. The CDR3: CASSLFGEQFF. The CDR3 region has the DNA TGTGCCAGCAGTTTATTTGGTGAGCAGTTCTTC.

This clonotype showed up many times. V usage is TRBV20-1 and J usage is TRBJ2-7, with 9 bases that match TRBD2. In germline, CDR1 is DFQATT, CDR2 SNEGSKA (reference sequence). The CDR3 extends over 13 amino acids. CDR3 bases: TGCAGTGCTAGTCGGACTAGCGCCCCTCCTAGGGACGTC. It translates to CSASRTSAPPRDV.

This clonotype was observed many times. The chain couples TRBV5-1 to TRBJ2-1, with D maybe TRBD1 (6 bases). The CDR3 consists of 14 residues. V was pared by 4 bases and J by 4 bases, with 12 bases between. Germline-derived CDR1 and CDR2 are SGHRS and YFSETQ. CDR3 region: CASSKQGFYNEQFF. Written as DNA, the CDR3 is TGCGCCAGCAGCAAGCAGGGGTTTTACAATGAGCAGTTCTTC. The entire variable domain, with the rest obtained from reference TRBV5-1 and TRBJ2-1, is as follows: KAGVTQTPRYLIKTRGQQVTLSCSPISGHRSVSWYQQTPGQGLQFLFEYFSETQRNKGNFPGRFSGRQFSNSRSEMNVSTLELGDSALYLCASSKQGFYNEQFFGPGTRLTVL.

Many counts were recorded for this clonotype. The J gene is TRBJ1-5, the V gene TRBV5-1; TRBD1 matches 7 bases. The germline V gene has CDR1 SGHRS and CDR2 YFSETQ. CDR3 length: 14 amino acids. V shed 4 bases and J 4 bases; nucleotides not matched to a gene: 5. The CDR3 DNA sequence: TGCGCCAGCAGCCCGGGACAGAAAAATCAGCCCCAGCATTTT. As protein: CASSPGQKNQPQHF.

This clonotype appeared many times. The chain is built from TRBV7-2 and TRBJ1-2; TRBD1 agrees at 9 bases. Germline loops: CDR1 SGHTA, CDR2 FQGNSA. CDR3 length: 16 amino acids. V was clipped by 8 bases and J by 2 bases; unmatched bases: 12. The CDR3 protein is CASRTRGTGSNYGYTF. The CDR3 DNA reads TGTGCCAGCCGAACGAGGGGGACAGGGTCAAACTATGGCTACACCTTC.

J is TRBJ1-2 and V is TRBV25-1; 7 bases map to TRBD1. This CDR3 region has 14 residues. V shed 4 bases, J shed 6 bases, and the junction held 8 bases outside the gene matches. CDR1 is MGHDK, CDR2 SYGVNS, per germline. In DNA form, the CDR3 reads TGTGCCAGCAGTGGAGACAGGGATTTGCATGGCTACACCTTC. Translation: CASSGDRDLHGYTF.

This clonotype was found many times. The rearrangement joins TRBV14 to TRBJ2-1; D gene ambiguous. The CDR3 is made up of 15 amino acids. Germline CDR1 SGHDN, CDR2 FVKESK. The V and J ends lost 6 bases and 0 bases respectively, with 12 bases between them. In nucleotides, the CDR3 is TGTGCCAGCAGGGCCAGTGGCAGCTCCTACAATGAGCAGTTCTTC. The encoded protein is CASRASGSSYNEQFF.

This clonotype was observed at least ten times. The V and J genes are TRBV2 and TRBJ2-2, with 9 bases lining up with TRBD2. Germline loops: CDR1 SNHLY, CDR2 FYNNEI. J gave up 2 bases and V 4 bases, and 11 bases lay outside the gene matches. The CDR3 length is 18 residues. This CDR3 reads CASSGLSGLALNTGELFF. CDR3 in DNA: TGTGCCAGCAGTGGACTCTCTGGACTAGCGTTAAACACCGGGGAGCTGTTTTTT.

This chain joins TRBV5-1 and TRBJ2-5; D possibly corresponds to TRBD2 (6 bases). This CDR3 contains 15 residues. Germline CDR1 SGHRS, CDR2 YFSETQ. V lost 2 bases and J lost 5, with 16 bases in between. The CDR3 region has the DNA TGCGCCAGCAGCTTAGACGGGGCGGGGATGGAGACCCAGTACTTC. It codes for CASSLDGAGMETQYF.

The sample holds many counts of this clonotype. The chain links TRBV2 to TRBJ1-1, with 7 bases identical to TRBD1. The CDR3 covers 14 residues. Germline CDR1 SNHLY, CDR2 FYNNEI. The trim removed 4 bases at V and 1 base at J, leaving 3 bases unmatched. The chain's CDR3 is CASSVGDRNTEAFF. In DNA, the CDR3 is TGTGCCAGCAGTGTAGGGGACAGGAACACTGAAGCTTTCTTT.

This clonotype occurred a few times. CDR3 DNA sequence: TGTGCCAGCAGCCCTGACGGTGCAGGAAAGACCCAGTACTTC. It yields the protein CASSPDGAGKTQYF. This chain joins TRBV2 and TRBJ2-5; the D is unclear. The CDR3 is 14 amino acids. CDR1 is SNHLY, CDR2 FYNNEI, per germline. V was trimmed by 6 bases and J by 6 bases, leaving 17 bases between them.

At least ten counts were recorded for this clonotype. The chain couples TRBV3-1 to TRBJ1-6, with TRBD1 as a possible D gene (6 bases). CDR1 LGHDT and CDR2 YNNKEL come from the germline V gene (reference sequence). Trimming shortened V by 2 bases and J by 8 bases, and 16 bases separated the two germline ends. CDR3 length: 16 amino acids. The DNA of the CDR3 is TGTGCCAGCAGCCAATCATACAGGGCATATTATTCACCCCTCCACTTT. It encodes CASSQSYRAYYSPLHF.

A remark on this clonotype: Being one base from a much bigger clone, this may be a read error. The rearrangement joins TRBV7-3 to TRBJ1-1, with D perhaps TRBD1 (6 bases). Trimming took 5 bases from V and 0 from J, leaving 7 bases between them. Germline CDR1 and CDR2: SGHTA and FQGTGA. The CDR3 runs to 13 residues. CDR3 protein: CASSRQVNTEAFF. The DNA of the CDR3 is TGTGCCAGCAGCCGACAGGTGAACACTGAAGCTTTCTTT.

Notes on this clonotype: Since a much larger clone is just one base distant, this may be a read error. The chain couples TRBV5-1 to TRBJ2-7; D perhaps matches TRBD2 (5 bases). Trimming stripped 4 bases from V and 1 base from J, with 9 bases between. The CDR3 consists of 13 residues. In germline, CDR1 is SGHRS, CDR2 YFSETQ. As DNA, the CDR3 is TGCGCCAGCAGCCGGGAAGGTTCCTACGAGCAGTACGTC. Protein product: CASSREGSYEQYV.

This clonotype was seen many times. CDR3 in amino acids: CASSPSLVEAEAFF. CDR3 nucleotide sequence: TGTGCCAGCAGCCCATCCTTGGTTGAGGCTGAAGCTTTCTTT. The V and J genes are TRBV7-9 and TRBJ1-1; D is uncertain. From germline, CDR1 is SEHNR and CDR2 FQNEAQ (reference sequence). V was cut by 5 bases and J by 6 bases, with 16 bases left in between. The CDR3 has 14 amino acids.